This TCR beta chain appears in the sequencing data of a study of molecular identifiers for immune sequencing clone quantification. Germline V gene data show CDR1 as SQVTM and CDR2 as ANQGSEA. V shed 5 bases and J 3 bases; nucleotides not matched to a gene: 9. The CDR3 extends over 14 amino acids. Each CDR3 protein is one row after TCRdb ran MiXCR on the PCR reads. The sample holds approximately 670,000 distinct CDR3 sequences, around 20% seen once. In this sample, this clonotype turned up many times. Its target is not known. Investigators produced naive CD8 libraries from around 20,000 to 1,000,000 sorted cells, drawing on 10%, 30% or 50% RNA. Findings and limits, study-wide: Barcode sharing among identical TCR molecules could make large clones appear smaller. Clones carrying above 20 RNA copies accounted for over 99% of effector molecules, under 1% in naive cells.

V is TRBV29-1 and J is TRBJ1-1; the match to TRBD1 covers 7 bases. Sequenced material: naive CD8+ T cells from blood, with Jurkat cell RNA spiked in. The subset here: FACS-sorted CD8+CD4-CCR7+CD45RA+ naive T cells. This clonotype was obtained from a human donor in good health. Some libraries in this study had Jurkat cell RNA spiked in. Here the CDR3 reads CSVSNTGAYTEAFF. CDR3 DNA: TGCAGCGTTTCAAACACAGGGGCTTACACTGAAGCTTTCTTT.